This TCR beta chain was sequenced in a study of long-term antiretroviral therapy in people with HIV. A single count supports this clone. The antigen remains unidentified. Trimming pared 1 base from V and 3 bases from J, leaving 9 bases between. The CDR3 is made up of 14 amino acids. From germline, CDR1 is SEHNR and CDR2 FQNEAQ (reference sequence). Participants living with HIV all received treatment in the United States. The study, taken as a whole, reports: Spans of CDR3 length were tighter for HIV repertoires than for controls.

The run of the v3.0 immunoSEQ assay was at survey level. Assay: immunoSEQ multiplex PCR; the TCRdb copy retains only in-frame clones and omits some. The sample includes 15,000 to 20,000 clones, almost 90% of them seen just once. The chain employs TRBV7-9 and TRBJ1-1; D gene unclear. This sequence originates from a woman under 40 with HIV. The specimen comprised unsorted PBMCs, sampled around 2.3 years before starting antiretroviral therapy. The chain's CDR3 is CASSLGTDHTEAFF. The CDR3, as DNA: TGTGCCAGCAGCTTAGGGACGGACCACACTGAAGCTTTCTTT.